The sequence of this TCR beta chain was determined in a study of T cells in Graves' hyperthyroidism and ophthalmopathy. The J segment lost 4 bases and the V segment lost 2 bases, leaving 9 bases of the junction unmatched. Germline V lookup: CDR1 KGHDR, CDR2 SFDVKD. The CDR3 contains 17 residues. Amplified regions were TCR beta CDR3 sequences from RNA transcripts. The HTBI set primed first-round TCR CDR3 RT-PCR. TCRdb reprocessed the multiplex PCR reads with MiXCR, giving one entry per CDR3 protein. This sample has hundreds of thousands of distinct CDR3 sequences; around 19% occur once, and the top ten carry approximately 15%.

This TCR was recovered from a woman between 50 and 59 years old with Graves' hyperthyroidism that later progressed to Graves' ophthalmopathy. This chain joins TRBV24-1 and TRBJ1-5; 8 bases are shared with TRBD1. Source material: blood. The CDR3 here is CATSDWNLQGVNQPQHF. DNA for the CDR3: TGTGCCACCAGTGATTGGAATCTACAGGGGGTGAATCAGCCCCAGCATTTT.